Listed below are T cell receptor beta chains from one sample, sequenced in a study of blood T cell repertoires in COVID-19. Assay: immunoSEQ multiplex PCR; the TCRdb copy retains only in-frame clones and omits some. The sample has roughly 28,000 clones, nearly 90% seen once; the top ten hold about 52%. The sequencing input was peripheral blood. The receptors were sampled from a human donor with acute or convalescent COVID-19. The donor label of this sample is uncertain. Both conserved end residues are part of each CDR3. Fields, in order: V gene, J gene, CDR3 protein.

TRBV7-2,TRBJ2-1,CASSFGTRLGNEQFF
TRBV28,TRBJ2-2,CASTLGGGVNTGELFF
TRBV7-9,TRBJ2-5,CASSRVGSGGQETQYF
TRBV7-8,TRBJ2-7,CASMTGGYEQYF
TRBV10-2,TRBJ2-2,CASSEPGGGNTGELFF
TRBV2,TRBJ2-7,CASRGQPYEQYF
TRBV19,TRBJ1-1,CASNFRGIATEAFF
TRBV2,TRBJ2-7,CASLDTGTGNYEQYF
TRBV7-6,TRBJ2-3,CASSVNPTPHRTDTQYF
TRBV19,TRBJ2-4,CASSTQGVDRNIQYF
TRBV6-5,TRBJ1-4,CASSPGFTNEKLFF
TRBV18,TRBJ2-5,CASSLGTSLYQETQYF
TRBV6-1,TRBJ1-1,CASSEGLGRTEAFF
TRBV14,TRBJ2-7,CASSPRLAYEQYF
TRBV5-1,TRBJ2-1,CASSLQSSYNEQFF
TRBV3-1/TRBV3-2,TRBJ2-2,CASSQDYTRELFF
TRBV28,TRBJ1-5,CASSSTGPNQPQHF
TRBV4-2,TRBJ1-2,CASSQERGWTGTDGYTF
TRBV5-6,TRBJ1-6,CASNHRDRGSPLHF
TRBV11-3,TRBJ2-2,CASSPGQLGTGELFF
TRBV5-1,TRBJ2-3,CASSLEAGIGTDTQYF
TRBV10-3,TRBJ1-2,CAISESAGPYGYTF
TRBV7-8,TRBJ1-2,CASSLRDNYGYTF
TRBV19,TRBJ1-1,CASSHREKGTEAFF
TRBV3-1/TRBV3-2,TRBJ1-4,CASSHVLAGSNEKLFF
TRBV2,TRBJ1-4,CASNGGAANEKLFF
TRBV2,TRBJ1-4,CASRGQGYEKLFF
TRBV24-1,TRBJ1-5,CATSDYREDQPQHF
TRBV7-2,TRBJ2-3,CASSLGLAGGRTDTQYF
TRBV19,TRBJ1-6,CASRQGAGNSPLHF
TRBV5-1,TRBJ2-1,CASGQALAYNEQFF
TRBV3-1/TRBV3-2,TRBJ2-1,CASSQDLGEGLYNEQFF
TRBV18,TRBJ1-5,CASSPLIGVQPQHF
TRBV7-6,TRBJ1-3,CASSFTESSGNTIYF
TRBV9,TRBJ2-7,CASSVDGGREQYF
TRBV7-2,TRBJ1-6,CASSLVQGSSYNSPLHF